The rows below give T cell receptor beta chains drawn from one sample of a study of cytomegalovirus exposure and HLA in healthy donors. The repertoire was sequenced with immunoSEQ multiplex PCR; TCRdb's copy has only in-frame clones and lacks some. In the table there are some 190,000 clones, 85% of which are singletons. The sample was PBMCs. The receptors originated from a boy under 10 years old in good health and CMV-seronegative. Both conserved end residues are part of each CDR3. The order of the fields is J gene, clone size, V gene, D gene, CDR3 length, CDR3 protein, CDR3 DNA. The D gene is left open where the match is weak. Clone size is shown for a subset of rows, as once, few, many or a class of expanded clone.

j_call: TRBJ2-2
clone_size: -
v_call: TRBV4-1
d_call: -
cdr3_length: 14
cdr3_aa: CASSQDLASGELFF
cdr3_nt: TGCGCCAGCAGCCAAGATTTAGCGTCCGGGGAGCTGTTTTTT

j_call: TRBJ1-4
clone_size: once
v_call: TRBV7-9
d_call: -
cdr3_length: 12
cdr3_aa: CSSSLEREKLFF
cdr3_nt: TGTTCCAGCAGCTTAGAACGGGAAAAACTGTTTTTT

j_call: TRBJ2-1
clone_size: -
v_call: TRBV6-5
d_call: -
cdr3_length: 12
cdr3_aa: CASISTYNEQFF
cdr3_nt: TGTGCCAGCATCTCTACCTACAATGAGCAGTTCTTC

j_call: TRBJ2-5
clone_size: few
v_call: TRBV7-2
d_call: -
cdr3_length: 15
cdr3_aa: CASSLMGQLQETQYF
cdr3_nt: TGTGCCAGCAGCTTGATGGGACAACTACAAGAGACCCAGTACTTC

j_call: TRBJ2-5
clone_size: -
v_call: TRBV5-1
d_call: TRBD1
cdr3_length: 15
cdr3_aa: CASMSRTGGGETQYF
cdr3_nt: TGCGCCAGCATGAGTCGAACAGGGGGCGGAGAGACCCAGTACTTC

j_call: TRBJ2-3
clone_size: -
v_call: TRBV19
d_call: -
cdr3_length: 13
cdr3_aa: CASRGASTDTQYF
cdr3_nt: TGTGCCAGTAGAGGGGCTAGCACAGATACGCAGTATTTT

j_call: TRBJ2-1
clone_size: -
v_call: TRBV23-1
d_call: TRBD2
cdr3_length: 20
cdr3_aa: CASSQPKTSGGAWSYNEQFF
cdr3_nt: TGCGCCAGCAGTCAACCGAAGACTAGCGGGGGGGCGTGGTCCTACAATGAGCAGTTCTTC

j_call: TRBJ2-5
clone_size: -
v_call: TRBV11-3
d_call: TRBD2
cdr3_length: 12
cdr3_aa: CASSSGGETQYF
cdr3_nt: TGTGCCAGCAGCTCGGGGGGGGAGACCCAGTACTTC

j_call: TRBJ2-1
clone_size: -
v_call: TRBV11-3
d_call: TRBD1
cdr3_length: 15
cdr3_aa: CASSLGGQGTHEQFF
cdr3_nt: TGTGCCAGCAGCTTGGGGGGACAGGGAACGCATGAGCAGTTCTTC

j_call: TRBJ1-2
clone_size: -
v_call: TRBV5-1
d_call: TRBD1
cdr3_length: 15
cdr3_aa: CASSLRQGSAHGYTF
cdr3_nt: TGCGCCAGCAGCCTGCGACAGGGATCAGCTCATGGCTACACCTTC

j_call: TRBJ2-1
clone_size: -
v_call: TRBV5-1
d_call: TRBD2
cdr3_length: 16
cdr3_aa: CASSPGLAGGHGEQFF
cdr3_nt: TGCGCCAGCAGCCCCGGACTAGCGGGGGGCCATGGTGAGCAGTTCTTC

j_call: TRBJ2-7
clone_size: -
v_call: TRBV30
d_call: -
cdr3_length: 12
cdr3_aa: CAWSPGPYEQYF
cdr3_nt: TGTGCCTGGAGTCCAGGCCCCTACGAGCAGTACTTC

j_call: TRBJ2-1
clone_size: -
v_call: TRBV25-1
d_call: TRBD1
cdr3_length: 16
cdr3_aa: CASSGTGQVRYNEQFF
cdr3_nt: TGTGCCAGCAGTGGCACGGGACAGGTTAGGTACAATGAGCAGTTCTTC

j_call: TRBJ2-3
clone_size: -
v_call: TRBV7-2
d_call: -
cdr3_length: 13
cdr3_aa: CASRKGGPGTQYF
cdr3_nt: TGTGCCAGCAGGAAGGGAGGTCCCGGCACGCAGTATTTT

j_call: TRBJ1-3
clone_size: -
v_call: TRBV6-1
d_call: -
cdr3_length: 18
cdr3_aa: CASSEAAWDTRSGNTIYF
cdr3_nt: TGTGCCAGCAGTGAAGCCGCTTGGGACACCCGCTCTGGAAACACCATATATTTT

j_call: TRBJ1-1
clone_size: -
v_call: TRBV7-9
d_call: -
cdr3_length: 14
cdr3_aa: CSSSLPQGNTEAFF
cdr3_nt: TGTTCCAGCAGCTTACCCCAGGGGAACACTGAAGCTTTCTTT

j_call: TRBJ2-5
clone_size: -
v_call: TRBV15
d_call: TRBD1
cdr3_length: 16
cdr3_aa: CATSSPNRGLGETQYF
cdr3_nt: TGTGCCACCAGCAGTCCAAACAGGGGCCTGGGGGAGACCCAGTACTTC

j_call: TRBJ2-2
clone_size: -
v_call: TRBV19
d_call: -
cdr3_length: 12
cdr3_aa: CAGGGDGGELFF
cdr3_nt: TGTGCCGGGGGGGGCGACGGCGGGGAGCTGTTTTTT

j_call: TRBJ1-2
clone_size: -
v_call: TRBV5-4
d_call: -
cdr3_length: 14
cdr3_aa: CASSPQVDGYGYTF
cdr3_nt: TGTGCCAGCAGCCCTCAGGTCGACGGCTATGGCTACACCTTC

j_call: TRBJ1-1
clone_size: -
v_call: TRBV5-6
d_call: TRBD1
cdr3_length: 14
cdr3_aa: CASGGGDSNTEAFF
cdr3_nt: TGTGCCAGCGGCGGTGGGGACAGCAACACTGAAGCTTTCTTT

j_call: TRBJ2-5
clone_size: once
v_call: TRBV30
d_call: -
cdr3_length: 14
cdr3_aa: CAWRRVGGGETQYF
cdr3_nt: TGTGCCTGGAGGCGGGTGGGAGGAGGAGAGACCCAGTACTTC

j_call: TRBJ1-2
clone_size: -
v_call: TRBV5-8
d_call: -
cdr3_length: 14
cdr3_aa: CASSREGRGYGYTF
cdr3_nt: TGTGCCAGCAGTCGCGAAGGCAGGGGATATGGCTACACCTTC

j_call: TRBJ2-3
clone_size: -
v_call: TRBV5-1
d_call: -
cdr3_length: 15
cdr3_aa: CASSLGRQNTDTQYF
cdr3_nt: TGCGCCAGCAGCTTGGGCAGGCAGAACACAGATACGCAGTATTTT

j_call: TRBJ1-6
clone_size: -
v_call: TRBV28
d_call: -
cdr3_length: 14
cdr3_aa: CASSLREYNSPLHF
cdr3_nt: TGTGCCAGCAGTTTGAGGGAATATAATTCACCCCTCCACTTT

j_call: TRBJ1-2
clone_size: few
v_call: TRBV4-1
d_call: -
cdr3_length: 16
cdr3_aa: CASSPRQDTLVYGYTF
cdr3_nt: TGCGCCAGCAGCCCTCGACAGGACACCTTAGTTTATGGCTACACCTTC

j_call: TRBJ2-1
clone_size: once
v_call: TRBV19
d_call: -
cdr3_length: 16
cdr3_aa: CASSRAAGATYNEQFF
cdr3_nt: TGTGCCAGTAGTCGGGCCGCAGGGGCAACTTACAATGAGCAGTTCTTC

j_call: TRBJ1-5
clone_size: -
v_call: TRBV6-1
d_call: -
cdr3_length: 17
cdr3_aa: CASSGDRSVGGNQPQHF
cdr3_nt: TGTGCCAGCAGTGGCGACAGGTCTGTAGGAGGCAATCAGCCCCAGCATTTT

j_call: TRBJ1-6
clone_size: -
v_call: TRBV19
d_call: TRBD1
cdr3_length: 16
cdr3_aa: CASSDRQGPYNSPLHF
cdr3_nt: TGTGCCAGTAGCGACCGACAGGGACCCTATAATTCACCCCTCCACTTT

j_call: TRBJ1-1
clone_size: -
v_call: TRBV23-1
d_call: -
cdr3_length: 18
cdr3_aa: CASSPPGIRAAENTEAFF
cdr3_nt: TGCGCCAGCAGTCCACCAGGAATCCGGGCAGCGGAGAACACTGAAGCTTTCTTT

j_call: TRBJ2-4
clone_size: -
v_call: TRBV2
d_call: -
cdr3_length: 11
cdr3_aa: CASTGKNIQYF
cdr3_nt: TGTGCCAGCACAGGGAAAAACATTCAGTACTTC

j_call: TRBJ2-1
clone_size: -
v_call: TRBV5-4
d_call: -
cdr3_length: 16
cdr3_aa: CASSSRTHTTNNEQFF
cdr3_nt: TGTGCCAGCAGCTCCAGGACTCACACGACGAACAATGAGCAGTTCTTC

j_call: TRBJ1-1
clone_size: -
v_call: TRBV9
d_call: -
cdr3_length: 17
cdr3_aa: CASSAVWTAVGDTEAFF
cdr3_nt: TGTGCCAGCAGCGCTGTGTGGACTGCCGTTGGGGACACTGAAGCTTTCTTT

j_call: TRBJ1-5
clone_size: once
v_call: TRBV2
d_call: TRBD1
cdr3_length: 15
cdr3_aa: CASRPRGWLNQPQHF
cdr3_nt: TGTGCCAGCAGGCCCAGGGGGTGGTTGAATCAGCCCCAGCATTTT

j_call: TRBJ2-5
clone_size: -
v_call: TRBV6-6
d_call: -
cdr3_length: 14
cdr3_aa: CASSYTGTQETQYF
cdr3_nt: TGTGCCAGCAGTTACACAGGGACCCAAGAGACCCAGTACTTC

j_call: TRBJ2-7
clone_size: -
v_call: TRBV27
d_call: TRBD1
cdr3_length: 12
cdr3_aa: CATGDRDYEQYF
cdr3_nt: TGTGCCACCGGGGACAGGGACTACGAGCAGTACTTC

j_call: TRBJ1-5
clone_size: -
v_call: TRBV30
d_call: -
cdr3_length: 15
cdr3_aa: CAWSAGSPGNQPQHF
cdr3_nt: TGTGCCTGGAGTGCGGGGAGTCCGGGCAATCAGCCCCAGCATTTT

j_call: TRBJ1-1
clone_size: -
v_call: TRBV6-6
d_call: -
cdr3_length: 12
cdr3_aa: CASRVLNTEAFF
cdr3_nt: TGTGCCAGCCGGGTCTTGAACACTGAAGCTTTCTTT

j_call: TRBJ1-5
clone_size: -
v_call: TRBV6-1
d_call: TRBD1
cdr3_length: 14
cdr3_aa: CASSDQDRAQPQHF
cdr3_nt: TGTGCCAGCAGTGACCAGGACAGGGCACAGCCCCAGCATTTT

j_call: TRBJ1-1
clone_size: -
v_call: TRBV10-3
d_call: TRBD1
cdr3_length: 13
cdr3_aa: CAIRGQGNTEAFF
cdr3_nt: TGTGCCATCAGAGGACAGGGGAACACTGAAGCTTTCTTT

j_call: TRBJ2-5
clone_size: few
v_call: TRBV30
d_call: -
cdr3_length: 16
cdr3_aa: CAWRRTLRRDQETQYF
cdr3_nt: TGTGCCTGGCGGAGGACTCTGCGGAGGGACCAGGAGACCCAGTACTTC

j_call: TRBJ2-3
clone_size: once
v_call: TRBV15
d_call: -
cdr3_length: 14
cdr3_aa: CATSAPGSSDTQYF
cdr3_nt: TGTGCCACCAGCGCTCCGGGATCTTCAGATACGCAGTATTTT

j_call: TRBJ2-7
clone_size: -
v_call: TRBV5-1
d_call: -
cdr3_length: 14
cdr3_aa: CASSLEGGSYEQYF
cdr3_nt: TGCGCCAGCAGCTTGGAAGGGGGCTCCTACGAGCAGTACTTC

j_call: TRBJ2-7
clone_size: once
v_call: TRBV9
d_call: -
cdr3_length: 14
cdr3_aa: CASSGRGGLNEQYF
cdr3_nt: TGTGCCAGCAGCGGCAGAGGCGGCCTGAACGAGCAGTACTTC

j_call: TRBJ1-2
clone_size: -
v_call: TRBV5-6
d_call: -
cdr3_length: 14
cdr3_aa: CASSLVGAHREYTF
cdr3_nt: TGTGCCAGCAGCTTGGTTGGAGCTCACCGGGAATACACCTTC

j_call: TRBJ2-5
clone_size: -
v_call: TRBV4-1
d_call: -
cdr3_length: 14
cdr3_aa: CASSQDGGEETQYF
cdr3_nt: TGCGCCAGCAGCCAAGACGGGGGAGAGGAGACCCAGTACTTC

j_call: TRBJ1-1
clone_size: -
v_call: TRBV10-2
d_call: -
cdr3_length: 13
cdr3_aa: CASSDNRVTEAFF
cdr3_nt: TGCGCCAGCAGTGATAACAGGGTTACTGAAGCTTTCTTT

j_call: TRBJ1-6
clone_size: -
v_call: TRBV5-1
d_call: TRBD1
cdr3_length: 16
cdr3_aa: CASSLAQTGVGSPLHF
cdr3_nt: TGCGCCAGCAGCTTGGCTCAGACAGGGGTCGGTTCACCCCTCCACTTT

j_call: TRBJ2-3
clone_size: -
v_call: TRBV5-4
d_call: TRBD2
cdr3_length: 17
cdr3_aa: CASSLEGWLAVTDTQYF
cdr3_nt: TGTGCCAGCAGCTTGGAGGGGTGGCTAGCGGTGACAGATACGCAGTATTTT